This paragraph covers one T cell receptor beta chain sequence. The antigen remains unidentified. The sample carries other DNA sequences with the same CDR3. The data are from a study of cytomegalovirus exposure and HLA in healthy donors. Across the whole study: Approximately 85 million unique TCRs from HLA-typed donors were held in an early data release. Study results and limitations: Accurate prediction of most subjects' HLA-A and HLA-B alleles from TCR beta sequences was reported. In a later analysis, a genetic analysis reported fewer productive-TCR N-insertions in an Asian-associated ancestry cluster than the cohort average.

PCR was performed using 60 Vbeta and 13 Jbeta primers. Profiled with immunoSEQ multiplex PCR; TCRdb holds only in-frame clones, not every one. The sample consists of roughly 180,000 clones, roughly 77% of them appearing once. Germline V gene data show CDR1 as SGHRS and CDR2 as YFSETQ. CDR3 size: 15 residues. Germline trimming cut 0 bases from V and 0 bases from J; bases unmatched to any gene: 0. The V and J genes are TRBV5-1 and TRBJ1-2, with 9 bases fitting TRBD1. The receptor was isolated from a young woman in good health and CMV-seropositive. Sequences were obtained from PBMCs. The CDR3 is CASSLGQGANYGYTF. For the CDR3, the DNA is TGCGCCAGCAGCTTGGGACAGGGGGCTAACTATGGCTACACCTTC.